This TCR beta chain was identified during a study of Ad26.COV2.S vaccination and SARS-CoV-2 variants. Study-level findings and limits: Placebo and vaccine recipients had non-spike TCR breadth that was similar.

As to treatment: 19 received Ad26.COV2.S at low or high dose, single or two shots; roughly five received placebo; per-sample allocation not given. All samples were drawn on day 63, counting from the first vaccine or placebo injection. In the case of this clone: Its antigen is not known.

Sequenced by immunoSEQ multiplex PCR; TCRdb stores in-frame clones only, minus some. The table lists about half a million clones, approximately 90% of them singletons. CDR3 length: 14 amino acids. The germline V gene has CDR1 MNHEY and CDR2 SMNVEV (reference sequence). Trimming stripped 2 bases from V and 7 bases from J, with 9 bases between. The sequences come from peripheral blood, collected in a trial of Ad26.COV2.S vaccine versus placebo. This sequence originates from a person between 18 and 60 years old who received the Ad26.COV2.S COVID-19 vaccine or a placebo. The rearrangement links TRBV27 to TRBJ1-6; D gene ambiguous. CDR3 in amino acids: CASSLIPANSPLHF. In DNA form, the CDR3 reads TGTGCCAGCAGTTTAATCCCAGCCAATTCACCCCTCCACTTT.